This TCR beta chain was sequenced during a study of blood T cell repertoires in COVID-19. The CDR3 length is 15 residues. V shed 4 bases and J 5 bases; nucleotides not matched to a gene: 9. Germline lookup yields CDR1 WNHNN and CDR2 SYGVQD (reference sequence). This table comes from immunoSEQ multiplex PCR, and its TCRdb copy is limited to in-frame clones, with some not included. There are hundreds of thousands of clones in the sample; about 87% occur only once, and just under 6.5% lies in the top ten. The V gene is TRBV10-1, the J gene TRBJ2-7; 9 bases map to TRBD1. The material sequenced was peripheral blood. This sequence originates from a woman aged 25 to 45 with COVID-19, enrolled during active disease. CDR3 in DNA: TGCGCCAGCAGTGTTTCCCGGGGACAGGGAGACGAGCAGTACTTC. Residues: CASSVSRGQGDEQYF.